These 10 T cell receptor beta chains originate from one sample sequenced in a study of T cell responses to AZD1222 COVID-19 vaccine. The table came from immunoSEQ multiplex PCR; TCRdb's copy has only in-frame clones and leaves some out. The table lists around 180,000 clones, 85% to 95% of them singletons, with about 9.4% in the top ten. This material consisted of peripheral blood, taken on day 0 of AZD1222 vaccination. Receptors were obtained from an adult in good health.

The V call is TRBV29-1, the J call TRBJ1-2, with 8 bases that match TRBD1. The ends lost 7 bases at V and 3 bases at J; junction bases unmatched: 7. CDR1 is SQVTM and CDR2 is ANQGSEA in the germline V gene. The CDR3 is 13 amino acids. For the CDR3, the DNA is TGCAGCGCGAGGGACAGGATGTACTATGGCTACACCTTC. It yields the protein CSARDRMYYGYTF.

The V call is TRBV7-9, the J call TRBJ1-2; D ambiguous. Per the germline V gene, CDR1 is SEHNR and CDR2 is FQNEAQ (reference sequence). This CDR3 comprises 15 residues. Trimming shortened V by 0 bases and J by 2 bases, and 10 bases separated the two germline ends. CDR3 nucleotides: TGTGCCAGCAGCTTAGCTACTGACTCGAACTATGGCTACACCTTC. This gives the protein CASSLATDSNYGYTF.

The rearrangement joins TRBV30 to TRBJ2-1, with D perhaps being TRBD1 or TRBD2 (5 bases each). V was trimmed by 4 bases and J by 2 bases, leaving 9 bases between them. Looked up from germline, CDR1 is GTSNPN and CDR2 is SVGIG (reference sequence). The length of the CDR3 is 13 residues. DNA of the CDR3: TGTGCCTGGACCCCGGGACCCTACAATGAGCAGTTCTTC. Residues: CAWTPGPYNEQFF.

This chain connects TRBV6-1 to TRBJ2-7; tentative D call: TRBD2 (5 bases). CDR1 is MNHNS, CDR2 SASEGT, per germline. CDR3 length equals 12 residues. V lost 6 bases, J lost 4 bases, and 10 bases lay in between. CDR3 nucleotides: TGTGCCAGCAGCCTACCGGGGTACGAGCAGTACTTC. This gives the protein CASSLPGYEQYF.

This clone has just one count. The J gene is TRBJ2-1, the V gene TRBV18; D is perhaps TRBD2 (5 bases). CDR3 length: 15 residues. In germline, CDR1 is KGHSH, CDR2 LQKENI. V shed 3 bases and J shed 7 bases, with 16 bases lying between them. This chain's CDR3 is CASSPPSGLMNEQFF. In nucleotides, the CDR3 is TGTGCCAGCTCACCCCCTTCGGGGTTGATGAATGAGCAGTTCTTC. The whole variable domain, remainder taken from reference TRBV18 and TRBJ2-1, is NAGVMQNPRHLVRRRGQEARLRCSPMKGHSHVYWYRQLPEEGLKFMVYLQKENIIDESGMPKERFSAEFPKEGPSILRIQQVVRGDSAAYFCASSPPSGLMNEQFFGPGTRLTVL.

V and J are TRBV19 and TRBJ2-2; 7 bases are shared with TRBD2. The junction had 10 bases not matched to a gene; V was cut back by 1 base and J by 5 bases. Germline V gene lookup returns CDR1 LNHDA and CDR2 SQIVND (reference sequence). The CDR3 has 17 residues. CDR3 DNA sequence: TGTGCCAGTAGTATAGTGGCGGGGGAGTTAGGGACCGGGGAGCTGTTTTTT. It codes for CASSIVAGELGTGELFF.

This clone occurred once. The rearrangement joins TRBV5-1 to TRBJ2-5; no clear D. Deletions cut 4 bases from V and 6 bases from J, with 25 bases between. In germline, CDR1 is SGHRS, CDR2 YFSETQ. The CDR3 has 17 amino acids. The CDR3 is CASSPALGALFAKTQYF. CDR3 coding DNA: TGCGCCAGCAGCCCCGCTCTAGGAGCCCTCTTTGCGAAGACCCAGTACTTC.

This clone is a singleton in its sample. The chain recombines TRBV4-1 with TRBJ2-3; possible D gene TRBD1, 5 bases. This CDR3 has 17 amino acids. The germline gives CDR1 MGHRA, CDR2 YSYEKL. V was shortened by 0 bases and J by 7 bases, with 20 bases between the two germline ends. The CDR3 is CASSQDWDTGARNTQYF. CDR3 bases: TGCGCCAGCAGCCAAGATTGGGATACAGGCGCTAGAAATACGCAGTATTTT.

The chain carries TRBV27 and TRBJ1-2, with 12 bases fitting TRBD1. V shed 4 bases, J shed 4 bases, and the junction held 4 bases outside the gene matches. This CDR3 has 15 amino acids. Germline CDR1 and CDR2: MNHEY and SMNVEV (reference sequence). The CDR3 DNA sequence: TGTGCCAGCAGTTCGGGACAGGGGGCGGCCTATGGCTACACCTTC. It encodes CASSSGQGAAYGYTF.

V is TRBV2 and J is TRBJ1-1, with D unresolved. Germline V gives CDR1 SNHLY, CDR2 FYNNEI. This CDR3 is 14 amino acids long. V was shortened by 6 bases and J by 3 bases, with 14 bases between the two germline ends. The CDR3 region has the DNA TGTGCCAGCAGCTCTTTCCCTAGGGACACTGAAGCTTTCTTT. It codes for CASSSFPRDTEAFF.